Detailed here is one T cell receptor (beta chain). The antigen remains unidentified. This entry belongs to a study of cytomegalovirus exposure and HLA in healthy donors. CDR3 length: 13 residues. V was trimmed by 6 bases and J by 5 bases, leaving 12 bases between them. The germline V gene has CDR1 SNHLY and CDR2 FYNNEI. This PCR relied on a set of 60 Vbeta primers and 13 Jbeta primers. Data came from immunoSEQ multiplex PCR; TCRdb stores just in-frame clones and leaves some out. The sample carries 100,000 to 150,000 clones, 80% recorded once. Findings and limits, study-wide: Despite most TCR sequences being rare, some public TCRs occurred in many donors.

V usage is TRBV2 and J usage is TRBJ2-3, with D possibly TRBD1 on 6 matching bases. This receptor was obtained from a man younger than 40 in good health and CMV-seropositive. Sequencing input: PBMCs. The DNA of the CDR3 is TGTGCCAGCAGACAGGGTTTTGGAGATACGCAGTATTTT. It specifies CASRQGFGDTQYF.